This T cell receptor beta chain was profiled in a study of T cell clusters in autoimmune cytopenias. Study results and caveats: Compared with active autoimmune hepatitis patients, healthy donors showed about 3-fold more exclusive TRB clusters. TRB repertoire shifts in secondary cytopenia and chronic lymphocytic leukemia mostly reflected lymphoma, not autoimmunity.

The CDR3 loop spans 14 amino acids. Germline V gives CDR1 SGHDT, CDR2 YYEEEE. This clonotype shows up as medium-sized by frequency. The antigen remains undetermined. TRB was amplified by touch-down multiplex PCR, primer pools A and B combined. TCRdb re-called the multiplex PCR reads, yielding one record per CDR3 amino acid sequence without DNA. The sample includes thousands of distinct CDR3 sequences. TRB amplification used approximately 270 ng of peripheral blood genomic DNA. This TCR was recovered from a human donor with an autoimmune cytopenia or autoimmune hepatitis (not recorded which). The rearrangement joins TRBV5-6 to TRBJ1-2; TCRdb gives TRBD1 as the D gene, but with no DNA this cannot be confirmed. What was sequenced was peripheral blood. The CDR3 region is CASSPAGTVYGYTF.